The clone carrying this TCR beta chain appeared a few times. No antigen is known for it. TCRdb itself ran the 5' RACE reads through MiXCR, one entry per CDR3 protein. This sample yields about 96,000 distinct CDR3 sequences, of which around 30% are seen a single time; around 56% belongs to the top ten. CDR3 length: 14 amino acids. Germline V gene lookup returns CDR1 SEHNR and CDR2 FQNEAQ (reference sequence). With 5 bases clipped from V and 4 bases from J, the junction kept 7 bases outside the gene matches. This sample is drawn from a study of CD8 T cells in ankylosing spondylitis. Overall study findings and caveats: For ankylosing spondylitis blood, a TCR beta motif of 8 or 9 highly homologous variants appeared characteristic.

The chain carries TRBV7-9 and TRBJ2-7, with TRBD2 matching over 8 bases. The TCR sequence derives from a male donor with ankylosing spondylitis or in good health (not recorded which). Source material: blood, either unsorted or a sorted T cell fraction (not recorded which). The CDR3 loop is CASSRSGRGYEQYF. The CDR3 nucleotides are TGTGCCAGCAGCCGCAGCGGGAGAGGTTACGAGCAGTACTTC.